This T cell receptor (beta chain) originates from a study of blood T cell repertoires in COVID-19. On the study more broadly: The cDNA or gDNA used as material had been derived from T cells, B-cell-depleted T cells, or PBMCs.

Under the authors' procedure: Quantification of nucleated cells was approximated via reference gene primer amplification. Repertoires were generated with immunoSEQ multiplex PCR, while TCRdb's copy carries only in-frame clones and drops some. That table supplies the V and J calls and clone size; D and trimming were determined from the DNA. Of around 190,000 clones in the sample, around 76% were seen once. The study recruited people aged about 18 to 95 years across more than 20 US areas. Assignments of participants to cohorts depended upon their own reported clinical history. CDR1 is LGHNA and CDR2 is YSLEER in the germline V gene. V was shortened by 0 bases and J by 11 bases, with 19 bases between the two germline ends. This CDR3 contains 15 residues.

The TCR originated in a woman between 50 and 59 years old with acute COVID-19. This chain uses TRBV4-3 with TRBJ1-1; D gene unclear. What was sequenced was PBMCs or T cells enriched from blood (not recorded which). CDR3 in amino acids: CASSQEEWATARAFF. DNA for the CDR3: TGCGCCAGCAGCCAAGAAGAGTGGGCGACGGCCAGGGCTTTCTTT.